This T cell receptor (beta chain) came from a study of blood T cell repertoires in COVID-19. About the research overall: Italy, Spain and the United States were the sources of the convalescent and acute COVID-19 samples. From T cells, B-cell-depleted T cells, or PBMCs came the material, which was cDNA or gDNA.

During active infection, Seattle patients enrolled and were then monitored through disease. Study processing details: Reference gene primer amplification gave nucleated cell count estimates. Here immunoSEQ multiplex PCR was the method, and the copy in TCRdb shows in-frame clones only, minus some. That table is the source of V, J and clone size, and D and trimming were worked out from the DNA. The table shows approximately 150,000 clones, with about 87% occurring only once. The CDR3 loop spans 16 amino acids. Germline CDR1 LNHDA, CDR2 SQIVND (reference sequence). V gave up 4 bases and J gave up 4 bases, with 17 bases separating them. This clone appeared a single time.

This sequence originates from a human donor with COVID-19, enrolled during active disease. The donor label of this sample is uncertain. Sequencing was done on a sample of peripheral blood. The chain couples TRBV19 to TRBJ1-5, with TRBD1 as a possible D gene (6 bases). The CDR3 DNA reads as TGTGCCAGTAGTACGAACCGGGACAACTGGAATCAGCCCCAGCATTTT. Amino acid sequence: CASSTNRDNWNQPQHF. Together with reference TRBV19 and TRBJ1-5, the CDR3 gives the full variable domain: DGGITQSPKYLFRKEGQNVTLSCEQNLNHDAMYWYRQDPGQGLRLIYYSQIVNDFQKGDIAEGYSVSREKKESFPLTVTSAQKNPTAFYLCASSTNRDNWNQPQHFGDGTRLSIL.